This TCR beta chain was retrieved from a study of shared clonotypes between healthy human individuals. Study-level information: CD8 memory received one plate per donor, CD8 naive two, CD4 memory three and CD4 naive three. Study observations and caveats: What naive subsets generally showed was a larger estimated richness than memory subsets showed. Clonotypes not shared had lower generation probabilities than those common to all four donors.

Using immunoSEQ multiplex PCR, the repertoire was profiled, and TCRdb retains in-frame clones only, with some absent. The sample yields about 680,000 clones, around 73% seen once. V trimming: 1 base; J trimming: 6 bases; junction bases outside the gene matches: 3. This CDR3 is built from 14 residues. Per the germline V gene, CDR1 is GTSNPN and CDR2 is SVGIG (reference sequence). On this clone: Its specificity is not known.

This clonotype originated in a woman in her twenties or thirties in good health. The chain links TRBV30 to TRBJ1-2; 12 nucleotides match TRBD1. The sequenced sample was memory CD4+ T cells sorted from blood. Documented subset: CD45RA-negative fraction. CDR3 sequence reads: CAWSAGQGADGYTF. CDR3 nucleotide sequence: TGTGCCTGGAGTGCGGGACAGGGGGCGGATGGCTACACCTTC.